A single sample is the source of the 12 T cell receptor beta chains below, sequenced in a study of T cells in Graves' hyperthyroidism and ophthalmopathy. It was RNA transcripts that yielded the amplified TCR beta CDR3 regions. HTBI primers drove first-round RT-PCR of the TCR CDR3. Each CDR3 protein is one row after TCRdb ran MiXCR on the multiplex PCR reads. The top ten clones hold 35% to 50% of a sample with approximately 380,000 distinct CDR3 sequences, about 18% of them seen once. The sequenced sample was blood. The origin of the receptors is a man aged 18 to 30 with Graves' ophthalmopathy.

The J gene is TRBJ2-6, the V gene TRBV6-5, with 7 nucleotides matching TRBD1. V shed 5 bases, J shed 4 bases, and the junction held 17 bases outside the gene matches. There are 19 residues in the CDR3. CDR1 is MNHEY, CDR2 SVGAGI, per germline. The CDR3 DNA is TGTGCCAGCAGTCTACGTTTAGCCTGGGACAGTCCGGGGGCCAACGTCCTGACTTTC. Translating gives CASSLRLAWDSPGANVLTF.

This clonotype was picked up many times. This rearrangement joins TRBV24-1 to TRBJ1-5; 7 nucleotides line up with TRBD1. The V and J ends lost 4 bases and 0 bases, in that order; junction bases with no gene match: 5. This CDR3 is built from 16 residues. The germline gives CDR1 KGHDR, CDR2 SFDVKD. In DNA form, the CDR3 reads TGTGCCACCAGTGACCCCCAGGGGGATAGCAATCAGCCCCAGCATTTT. This codes for CATSDPQGDSNQPQHF.

This rearrangement joins TRBV6-1 to TRBJ1-5, with D maybe TRBD1 (5 bases). V was trimmed by 6 bases and J by 7 bases, leaving 19 bases between them. CDR1 MNHNS and CDR2 SASEGT come from the germline V gene. CDR3 length equals 15 residues. The CDR3 region has the DNA TGTGCCAGCAGCCTTTCCGCGGGGCCACGCCAGCCCCAGCATTTT. It is translated as CASSLSAGPRQPQHF.

V gene TRBV11-3 combines with J gene TRBJ1-5; D unresolved. V shed 0 bases and J shed 0 bases, with 12 bases lying between them. This CDR3 is 17 amino acids long. Germline V gene data show CDR1 as SGHNT and CDR2 as YENEEA. This CDR3 is CASSLDQGSYSNQPQHF. In DNA, the CDR3 is TGTGCCAGCAGCTTAGACCAAGGGAGTTATAGCAATCAGCCCCAGCATTTT.

This clonotype has just a few counts. The V call is TRBV29-1, the J call TRBJ2-3; D perhaps matches TRBD2 (5 bases). The germline gives CDR1 SQVTM, CDR2 ANQGSEA. This CDR3 has 9 residues. Trimming left V 4 bases short and J 14 bases short, with 10 bases between. The CDR3 DNA reads TGCAGCGTTGGAGGGATCCCGTATTTT. This translates into CSVGGIPYF.

Comment on this clonotype: Given a much more abundant clone one base away, this may be a read error. This sequence joins TRBV27 and TRBJ2-7; possible D gene TRBD1, 5 bases. Germline assignment: CDR1 MNHEY and CDR2 SMNVEV (reference sequence). The length of the CDR3 is 15 residues. Trimming stripped 3 bases from V and 9 bases from J, with 21 bases between. In DNA, the CDR3 is TGTGCCAGCAGTTTGTCGGTACAGGATATCGACGGGCAGTACTTC. It yields the protein CASSLSVQDIDGQYF.

At least ten counts were recorded for this clonotype. The chain combines TRBV12-3 or TRBV12-4 with TRBJ1-1, with D possibly TRBD1 on 6 matching bases. V lost 6 bases and J lost 9, with 20 bases in between. The CDR3 is made up of 14 amino acids. CDR3 residues: CASRSGLTGIKAFF. CDR3 nucleotides: TGTGCCAGCAGGTCCGGACTTACAGGGATAAAAGCTTTCTTT.

This clonotype was recorded at least ten times. The rearrangement uses TRBV5-1 and TRBJ1-1; D possibly corresponds to TRBD1 (6 bases). V lost 2 bases, J lost 0 bases, and 11 bases lay in between. This CDR3 comprises 15 residues. Germline V gives CDR1 SGHRS, CDR2 YFSETQ. The CDR3 protein is CASSLFDRMNTEAFF. Written as DNA, the CDR3 is TGCGCCAGCAGCTTATTCGACAGGATGAACACTGAAGCTTTCTTT.

This clonotype was counted ten times or more. The CDR3 DNA sequence: TGTGCCAGCAGCCAAGATGGGGGAGGGATACAGCCCCAGCATTTT. It yields the protein CASSQDGGGIQPQHF. The rearrangement joins TRBV3-1 to TRBJ1-5; the D gene is possibly TRBD1 (5 bases). The CDR3 is 15 amino acids. Per germline, CDR1 LGHDT and CDR2 YNNKEL (reference sequence). V lost 0 bases to trimming and J lost 7 bases, with 13 bases between them.

This clonotype was recorded many times. A clone one base away is much larger, so this may be a read error. The chain has TRBV6-4 and TRBJ1-1; D gene uncertain. V was trimmed by 2 bases and J by 0 bases, leaving 4 bases between them. The CDR3 runs to 13 residues. The germline V gene encodes CDR1 MRHNA and CDR2 SNTAGT. CDR3 in amino acids: CASSDSMNTEAFF. The CDR3 region has the DNA TGTGCCAGCAGTGACAGCATGAACACTGAAGCTTTCTTT.

This clonotype was recorded many times. This chain joins TRBV9 and TRBJ2-5; 8 bases map to TRBD2. CDR3 size: 15 residues. Losses at the gene ends were 3 bases for V and 5 bases for J; bases not matched to a gene: 9. Germline V gene lookup returns CDR1 SGDLS and CDR2 YYNGEE. The chain's CDR3 is CASSAYGGAEETQYF. CDR3 nucleotide sequence: TGTGCCAGCAGCGCGTACGGGGGGGCGGAGGAGACCCAGTACTTC.

The V gene is TRBV7-9, the J gene TRBJ2-1; 16 bases fit TRBD2. CDR3 length equals 17 residues. Per the germline V gene, CDR1 is SEHNR and CDR2 is FQNEAQ (reference sequence). V lost 7 bases to trimming and J lost 7 bases; unmatched junction nucleotides: 10. CDR3 amino acids: CASTNGTSGGATNEQFF. The CDR3 nucleotides read TGTGCCAGCACCAACGGGACTAGCGGGGGGGCGACGAATGAGCAGTTCTTC.